The sequence of this TCR beta chain was determined in a study of beta chain features in type 1 diabetes (dated by TCRdb to 2016 to 2018). For context, the study as a whole: Patients and healthy donors did not differ in mean age, gender distribution, total cell number or subset yield. A total of roughly 99 million sorted cells were examined across all samples, and the number of cells per subset was strongly correlated with RNA yield. In the study, recently diagnosed type 1 diabetes patients and matched healthy donors were compared on the TCRB repertoires of their sorted circulating CD4+ T cell subsets. Naive and central memory subsets were obtained from all 30 or so donors, but regulatory and stem cell-like memory subsets were isolated from only 8 patients and 8 healthy donors.

The entire isolated RNA was reverse transcribed using the High Capacity cDNA Reverse Transcription Kit, and thus expressed TCRB transcripts were sequenced. Naive, central memory and regulatory T cell samples underwent deep immunoSEQ sequencing, averaging approximately 3.3 million total reads per sample. After sorted cells were lysed in RLT buffer, RNA was extracted with DNase-treated RNeasy Micro or Mini kits, with the choice depending on cell number. To prevent cross-contamination, every cell subset was processed on its own, while patient and healthy donor samples were processed together. The immunoSEQ multiplex PCR was used to amplify TCRB sequences from cDNA, generating 87-bp fragments that spanned the CDR3 region. Sequencing of the amplicons was done on the Illumina HiSeq platform. The authors' analysis ran thus. PCR bias was corrected computationally using synthetic template baselines, and reads within Hamming distance 2 were collapsed, with unmergeable singletons discarded. Reads were aligned to IMGT to assign V, D and J genes, CDR3 length, and insertions or deletions at six rearrangement sites. Within each subset, clonotype counts were normalized to sorted cell number, after which true diversity and Gini coefficients were computed with the tcR R package. The overlap coefficient, calculated on TCRB nucleotide sequences, was used to measure repertoire sharing. Out-of-frame TCRB sequences from naive cells were analyzed as a proxy for the pre-selection repertoire. TCRdb obtained this table from immuneACCESS and retained in-frame rearrangements with V and J assigned. These tables miss some clones; where compared with another copy, unresolved V genes account for less than half of the shortfall, and the remainder is unexplained. The V and J calls and the clone size are those of that table, but D and trimming were determined from the DNA. The sample has about 230,000 clones on record, around 9.6% of them singletons. In total, the top ten clones hold approximately 0.03% of the sample.

Each donor gave one peripheral blood draw, approximately 120 mL on average, collected into heparinised tubes. A BD FACSAria II was used to sort naive, central memory, regulatory and stem cell-like memory CD4+ T cells with a panel that included CD45RO, CCR7, CD25, CD127, CD95 and CD27. Every sorted population had a purity above 95%. Right away, PBMCs were isolated by Lymphoprep density gradient centrifugation and were stained directly, with no culture step. So that batch effects would be minimized, each experiment stained and sorted samples in pairs, pairing one healthy donor with one patient. Remarks on this clone: Its binding antigen is unknown. No base quality values were provided; no much bigger clone lies one nucleotide off.

Measured from the cysteine to the phenylalanine, the CDR3 is 14 residues long. The kept DNA is CDR3 alone, 42 bases in frame from the first base. The V end gives up 2 bases and the J end 6 bases, leaving 6 bases in the junction not matched to a gene. CDR1 and CDR2, per the germline V gene (reference sequence), are MNHNY and SVGAGI. What the study reported, not specific to this receptor: Because cDNA was sequenced instead of genomic DNA, activated cells with high expression could be over-represented, although the groups did not differ in activation or CD3 levels. PCR may preferentially amplify shorter templates, but because patient and control samples were amplified and corrected together, any resulting skew would affect both groups equally. A moderate but significant shortening of TCRB CDR3 length was observed in type 1 diabetes patients in all four CD4+ subsets. Naive, central memory and regulatory TCRB repertoires appeared more similar among patients than among healthy donors. Only small numbers of individuals were included in the HLA sub-analyses, which left unresolved whether HLA type had any influence on TCRB rearrangement. At VDJ recombination sites, patients with type 1 diabetes made fewer insertions and deleted more nucleotides, a pattern implying thymic rearrangement abnormalities.

The clonotype was recovered from a woman between 18 and 29 years old in good health. Recombination linked TRBV6-6 to TRBJ1-2; 7 junctional bases match TRBD1. Sequencing input: naive CD4+ T cells from blood. What the cell subset or site label conveys for this sample: true naive CD4+ T cells. The encoded CDR3 is CASSYRRDRDGYTF. The nucleotides are TGTGCCAGCAGTTACCGCCGGGACAGAGATGGCTACACCTTC.